This T cell receptor beta chain appears in the sequencing data of a study of T-cell reconstitution after alpha-beta-depleted transplantation in children. The CDR3 spans 15 residues. Germline CDR1 and CDR2: DFQATT and SNEGSKA (reference sequence). V lost 3 bases to trimming and J lost 1 base; unmatched junction nucleotides: 7. The library targeted TCRbeta and was prepared with unique molecular identifiers. TCRdb reprocessed the PCR reads with MiXCR, giving one entry per CDR3 protein. Here the sample spans about 400,000 distinct CDR3 sequences, over 20% being singletons. This clonotype was found a few times.

The V and J genes are TRBV20-1 and TRBJ2-5; 8 positions agree with TRBD1. Sequences were derived from PBMCs from the stem cell graft donor, sampled from the stem cell graft. The clonotype originates from a human donor who donated a stem cell graft to a child with acute myeloid leukemia. In DNA, the CDR3 is TGCAGTGCTAGCGGCTCAGGGGGCACCCAAGAGACCCAGTACTTC. This translates into CSASGSGGTQETQYF.